The 25 T cell receptor beta chains listed next were all sequenced from one sample in a study of blood T cell repertoires in COVID-19. Sequencing was performed with immunoSEQ multiplex PCR; in TCRdb, only in-frame clones are kept and a portion is missing. The sample has roughly 140,000 clones; approximately 83% are singletons. The specimen sequenced was peripheral blood. The receptor set was obtained from a woman aged 55-69 years with COVID-19, enrolled during active disease.

The chain joins TRBV27 to TRBJ2-7; 8 positions agree with TRBD1. Per the germline V gene, CDR1 is MNHEY and CDR2 is SMNVEV (reference sequence). CDR3 length: 17 amino acids. V lost 2 bases and J lost 3; bases outside the gene matches: 12. The CDR3 nucleotides read TGTGCCAGCAGTTTAAATCCCGGGACAGGAGTTATCTACGAGCAGTACTTC. This gives the protein CASSLNPGTGVIYEQYF.

This clone was seen more than once but under ten times. This chain links TRBV5-1 with TRBJ2-5; TRBD2 aligns across 12 bases. This CDR3 has 15 amino acids. The germline V gene encodes CDR1 SGHRS and CDR2 YFSETQ. The J segment lost 5 bases and the V segment lost 4 bases, leaving 6 bases of the junction unmatched. CDR3 in amino acids: CASSPQTSGGETQYF. In DNA, the CDR3 is TGCGCCAGCAGCCCCCAGACTAGCGGGGGTGAGACCCAGTACTTC.

This clone was recorded only once. The chain uses TRBV11-3 and TRBJ2-5; 14 positions match TRBD2. Germline V gene data show CDR1 as SGHNT and CDR2 as YENEEA. CDR3 length: 16 amino acids. The J segment lost 5 bases and the V segment lost 4 bases, leaving 6 bases of the junction unmatched. The CDR3 DNA sequence: TGTGCCAGCAGCTCGGGACTAGCGGGGGATGCGGAGACCCAGTACTTC. Translating gives CASSSGLAGDAETQYF.

In DNA form, the CDR3 reads TGTGCCAGCAGCTTGGGTCAGGGTTTGGACAAAAACATTCAGTACTTC. Protein: CASSLGQGLDKNIQYF. V and J are TRBV5-5 and TRBJ2-4; D is perhaps TRBD1 (5 bases). Trimming left V 0 bases short and J 3 bases short, with 13 bases between. The length of the CDR3 is 16 residues. Germline V gene lookup returns CDR1 SGHKS and CDR2 YYEKEE (reference sequence).

This chain links TRBV12-2 with TRBJ2-7; the D call TRBD1 from the table was never checked on the DNA. TRBV12-2 is a pseudogene. This CDR3 spans 18 amino acids. DNA of the CDR3: TGTGCAAGTCGCTTAACAGGGCCGTACCGTAGCGTTCGTAACGGGCAGTACTTC. Translation gives CASRLTGPYRSVRNGQYF.

The chain combines TRBV6-5 with TRBJ1-2; D gene uncertain. Germline CDR1 reads MNHEY; CDR2 reads SVGAGI. Trimming took 6 bases from V and 4 from J, leaving 18 bases between them. The CDR3 sequence is 15 residues long. The CDR3 region is CASSLASEGTYGYTF. The CDR3, as DNA: TGTGCCAGCAGCCTCGCCTCAGAGGGCACCTATGGCTACACCTTC.

The chain employs TRBV7-2 and TRBJ1-5; D remains ambiguous. The CDR3 length is 13 residues. Looked up from germline, CDR1 is SGHTA and CDR2 is FQGNSA. V lost 5 bases, J lost 4 bases, and 9 bases lay in between. As DNA, the CDR3 is TGTGCCAGCAGCCGGGATAGTAATCAGCCCCAGCATTTT. The encoded protein is CASSRDSNQPQHF.

The chain couples TRBV4-3 to TRBJ2-1; possibly TRBD2 for D (6 bases). This CDR3 has 16 amino acids. CDR1 LGHNA and CDR2 YSLEER come from the germline V gene. V lost 3 bases and J lost 3, with 15 bases in between. CDR3 sequence reads: CASSQLDGGRYNEQFF. CDR3 coding DNA: TGCGCCAGCAGCCAGCTTGACGGGGGACGCTACAATGAGCAGTTCTTC.

This chain joins TRBV25-1 and TRBJ1-2; 7 nucleotides match TRBD1. J gave up 4 bases and V 5 bases, and 4 bases lay outside the gene matches. The CDR3 length is 13 residues. CDR1 is MGHDK, CDR2 SYGVNS, per germline. CDR3 bases: TGTGCCAGCAGTCCTGGGACAGTCTATGGCTACACCTTC. Translating gives CASSPGTVYGYTF.

This chain joins TRBV20-1 and TRBJ2-5; D not certain. Germline CDR1 is DFQATT and CDR2 is SNEGSKA (reference sequence). Between the trimmed V and J ends, which lost 3 bases and 2 bases, there was a span of 4 bases. This CDR3 comprises 11 residues. CDR3 in amino acids: CSASQQETQYF. CDR3 sequence (DNA): TGCAGTGCTAGCCAACAAGAGACCCAGTACTTC.

DNA of the CDR3: TGTGCCACCACAACGAGACTAGCGGGATCAGATACGCAGTATTTT. Protein product: CATTTRLAGSDTQYF. This chain links TRBV7-2 with TRBJ2-3; TRBD2 agrees at 11 bases. Trimming removed 10 bases from V and 4 bases from J; junction bases left unmatched: 10. The CDR3 consists of 15 residues. Germline values: CDR1 SGHTA, CDR2 FQGNSA.

The chain couples TRBV13 to TRBJ1-1; 10 bases map to TRBD1. Germline V gives CDR1 PRHDT, CDR2 FYEKMQ (reference sequence). The CDR3 loop spans 16 amino acids. V dropped 1 base and J dropped 3; count of bases not matched to a gene: 5. As DNA, the CDR3 is TGTGCCAGCAGCTTAGCCCCCGGACAGGGGGACACTGAAGCTTTCTTT. Its protein is CASSLAPGQGDTEAFF.

This clone has more than one count but fewer than ten. V is TRBV7-3 and J is TRBJ1-1; 10 positions match TRBD1. Losses at the gene ends were 4 bases for V and 4 bases for J; bases not matched to a gene: 6. The CDR3 has 15 amino acids. Germline V lookup: CDR1 SGHTA, CDR2 FQGTGA. In DNA, the CDR3 is TGTGCCAGCAGCTACCCGGGACAGGGGATCACTGAAGCTTTCTTT. This gives the protein CASSYPGQGITEAFF.

The chain carries TRBV5-5 and TRBJ1-2; D not resolved. Germline V gene sequence: CDR1 SGHKS, CDR2 YYEKEE (reference sequence). V lost 4 bases and J 3 bases, leaving 19 bases between the germline ends. The CDR3 totals 16 residues. The CDR3 nucleotides read TGTGCCAGCAGCGGATCATGGAGTCGCGGTGACTATGGCTACACCTTC. Protein product: CASSGSWSRGDYGYTF.

The rearrangement uses TRBV11-3 and TRBJ2-1, with D perhaps TRBD1 (5 bases). The CDR3 loop spans 11 amino acids. The V end was cut by 3 bases, the J end by 8 bases, with 5 bases between. CDR1 and CDR2 from the germline V gene are SGHNT and YENEEA. CDR3 sequence reads: CASSLGHEQFF. CDR3 in DNA: TGTGCCAGCAGCTTGGGGCATGAGCAGTTCTTC.

This chain links TRBV2 with TRBJ2-1; 7 bases match TRBD2. The V and J ends lost 5 bases and 5 bases, in that order; junction bases with no gene match: 9. This CDR3 is 15 amino acids long. The germline CDR1 and CDR2 sequences are SNHLY and FYNNEI. The CDR3 region is CASSTGTISDNEQFF. CDR3 DNA: TGTGCCAGCAGTACCGGGACTATTTCTGACAATGAGCAGTTCTTC.

This rearrangement joins TRBV4-2 to TRBJ2-3; 10 bases fit TRBD1. The J segment lost 3 bases and the V segment lost 0 bases, leaving 6 bases of the junction unmatched. CDR1 LGHNA and CDR2 YNFKEQ come from the germline V gene. This CDR3 region has 17 residues. CDR3 residues: CASSQDLGQGRTDTQYF. CDR3 DNA sequence: TGTGCCAGCAGCCAAGATTTGGGACAGGGGAGAACAGATACGCAGTATTTT.

J is TRBJ2-7 and V is TRBV11-1, with D hard to call. Trimming pared 2 bases from V and 1 base from J, leaving 9 bases between. Germline V gives CDR1 SGHAT, CDR2 FQDESV (reference sequence). CDR3 size: 14 residues. Here the CDR3 reads CASSLSPDSYEQYF. CDR3 DNA: TGTGCCAGCAGCTTATCTCCAGATTCCTACGAGCAGTACTTC.

V usage is TRBV7-9 and J usage is TRBJ2-7; D is possibly TRBD1 (6 bases). The CDR3 extends over 15 amino acids. V lost 5 bases and J lost 1, with 15 bases in between. Per germline, CDR1 SEHNR and CDR2 FQNEAQ (reference sequence). CDR3 DNA sequence: TGTGCCAGCAGCCAACGGACAGTCCGGTCCTACGAGCAGTACTTC. Encoded protein: CASSQRTVRSYEQYF. The full variable domain, completed using reference TRBV7-9 and TRBJ2-7, is DTGVSQNPRHKITKRGQNVTFRCDPISEHNRLYWYRQTLGQGPEFLTYFQNEAQLEKSRLLSDRFSAERPKGSFSTLEIQRTEQGDSAMYLCASSQRTVRSYEQYFGPGTRLTVT.

The rearrangement uses TRBV7-3 and TRBJ2-5, with TRBD1 as a possible D gene (5 bases). CDR3 size: 13 residues. Between the trimmed V and J ends, which lost 5 bases and 5 bases, there was a span of 12 bases. Per the germline V gene, CDR1 is SGHTA and CDR2 is FQGTGA. Here the CDR3 reads CASSRGQGETQYF. The CDR3 DNA reads TGTGCCAGCAGCCGAGGACAAGGGGAGACCCAGTACTTC. The full variable domain, rest sourced from reference TRBV7-3 and TRBJ2-5, is GAGVSQTPSNKVTEKGKYVELRCDPISGHTALYWYRQSLGQGPEFLIYFQGTGAADDSGLPNDRFFAVRPEGSVSTLKIQRTERGDSAVYLCASSRGQGETQYFGPGTRLLVL.

This clone was picked up a small number of times. J is TRBJ2-3 and V is TRBV5-1; D gene unclear. In germline, CDR1 is SGHRS, CDR2 YFSETQ. V lost 0 bases, J lost 3 bases, and 8 bases lay in between. The CDR3 spans 14 residues. Here the CDR3 reads CASSLVGETDTQYF. Here the CDR3 DNA reads TGCGCCAGCAGCTTGGTAGGAGAGACAGATACGCAGTATTTT.

The genes are TRBV6-5 and TRBJ2-5; TRBD1 matches at 7 bases. The CDR3 sequence is 14 residues long. The germline gives CDR1 MNHEY, CDR2 SVGAGI. V gave up 6 bases and J gave up 3 bases; unmatched junction bases: 7. As DNA, the CDR3 is TGTGCCAGCAGAGCTGGGACAGCAGAAGAGACCCAGTACTTC. Translated, it gives CASRAGTAEETQYF.

The chain links TRBV6-5 to TRBJ1-1; 7 nucleotides agree with TRBD1. J gave up 4 bases and V 5 bases, and 7 bases lay outside the gene matches. The CDR3 runs to 14 residues. CDR1 MNHEY and CDR2 SVGAGI come from the germline V gene. Written as DNA, the CDR3 is TGTGCCAGCAGTCTCAGGGGGTTTGTCACTGAAGCTTTCTTT. This codes for CASSLRGFVTEAFF.

The chain joins TRBV2 to TRBJ1-1; D not certain. CDR1 and CDR2 (germline): SNHLY, FYNNEI. V lost 4 bases to trimming and J lost 8 bases, with 20 bases between them. The CDR3 is made up of 15 amino acids. The CDR3 is CASSGGSPTKTEAFF. The CDR3 DNA follows: TGTGCCAGCAGTGGTGGAAGCCCGACGAAGACAGAAGCTTTCTTT.

This clone was seen a few times. This chain connects TRBV19 to TRBJ2-7, with a possible D match to TRBD2 (5 bases). The CDR3 is made up of 14 amino acids. Germline V gives CDR1 LNHDA, CDR2 SQIVND (reference sequence). V dropped 5 bases and J dropped 7 bases, with 18 bases sitting between them. The CDR3 protein is CASSVPGKSGEQYF. CDR3 in DNA: TGTGCCAGTAGTGTACCGGGGAAGTCGGGGGAGCAGTACTTC.